These T cell receptor beta chains were read from a single sample in a study of blood T cell repertoires in COVID-19. The method was immunoSEQ multiplex PCR; TCRdb's version includes in-frame clones alone and lacks a portion of them. The data contain roughly 60,000 clones, 80% to 90% of them singletons. Material: peripheral blood. Source of these receptors: a man aged 35 to 55 with acute or convalescent COVID-19. Both conserved end residues are part of each CDR3. The order of the fields is clone size, V gene, D gene, J gene, CDR3 protein, CDR3 DNA. D genes are given only for firm matches. Clone size is given for some rows only: seen once, a few or many times, or a class if the clone is expanded.

size: -; V: TRBV5-1; D: TRBD2; J: TRBJ2-1; CDR3: CASSILAGGPDEQFF; DNA: TGCGCCAGCAGCATCCTAGCGGGGGGGCCCGATGAGCAGTTCTTC
size: -; V: TRBV15; D: TRBD1; J: TRBJ1-5; CDR3: CATSSGGVTHPQHF; DNA: TGTGCCACCAGCTCAGGGGGAGTAACCCATCCCCAGCATTTT
size: -; V: TRBV6-5; D: TRBD1; J: TRBJ1-1; CDR3: CASRGTANTEAFF; DNA: TGTGCCAGCAGGGGGACAGCAAACACTGAAGCTTTCTTT
size: -; V: TRBV29-1; D: -; J: TRBJ1-1; CDR3: CSVREGSEAFF; DNA: TGCAGCGTTAGGGAGGGATCTGAAGCTTTCTTT
size: -; V: TRBV29-1; D: -; J: TRBJ1-3; CDR3: CSVEDAGGNTIYF; DNA: TGCAGCGTTGAAGACGCAGGTGGAAACACCATATATTTT
size: -; V: TRBV3-1/TRBV3-2; D: TRBD1; J: TRBJ2-5; CDR3: CASSRVDAGQAYF; DNA: TGTGCCAGCAGCCGGGTTGATGCGGGACAGGCGTACTTC
size: -; V: TRBV27; D: TRBD1; J: TRBJ2-7; CDR3: CASRLIQGGPYEQYF; DNA: TGTGCCAGCAGGCTGATACAGGGGGGCCCCTACGAGCAGTACTTC
size: few; V: TRBV19; D: -; J: TRBJ1-5; CDR3: CASSSGEDQPQHF; DNA: TGTGCAAGTAGTTCGGGGGAAGATCAGCCCCAGCATTTT
size: -; V: TRBV25-1; D: -; J: TRBJ1-2; CDR3: CASSEFGGGGDYGYTF; DNA: TGTGCCAGCAGTGAATTCGGGGGAGGGGGAGACTATGGCTACACCTTC
size: -; V: TRBV7-9; D: TRBD1; J: TRBJ1-6; CDR3: CASSSGQANSPLHF; DNA: TGTGCCAGCAGCTCAGGACAGGCCAATTCACCCCTCCACTTT
size: -; V: TRBV2; D: -; J: TRBJ1-1; CDR3: CASGGHRTEAFF; DNA: TGTGCCAGCGGCGGACACCGCACTGAAGCTTTCTTT
size: once; V: TRBV18; D: TRBD2; J: TRBJ2-4; CDR3: CASSPLAGGSAKNIQYF; DNA: TGTGCCAGCTCGCCACTAGCGGGGGGGTCGGCCAAAAACATTCAGTACTTC
size: -; V: TRBV2; D: -; J: TRBJ1-5; CDR3: CASSATGVQPQHF; DNA: TGTGCCAGCAGTGCCACGGGGGTTCAGCCCCAGCATTTT
size: -; V: TRBV5-4; D: -; J: TRBJ1-2; CDR3: CASTTKGGRVNYGYTF; DNA: TGTGCCAGCACCACGAAGGGGGGGCGAGTTAACTATGGCTACACCTTC
size: -; V: TRBV21-1; D: -; J: TRBJ2-7; CDR3: CASSINAGTLPFEQYF; DNA: TGTGCCAGCAGCATCAATGCCGGGACACTACCCTTCGAGCAGTACTTC
size: -; V: TRBV24-1; D: TRBD1; J: TRBJ2-7; CDR3: CATKIFEQGVSSYEQYF; DNA: TGTGCCACCAAGATATTCGAACAGGGGGTTAGCTCCTACGAGCAGTACTTC
size: -; V: TRBV12-5; D: TRBD1; J: TRBJ1-5; CDR3: CASGLTGLGSNQPQHF; DNA: TGTGCTAGTGGTCTGACAGGGTTGGGGAGCAATCAGCCCCAGCATTTT
size: -; V: TRBV5-4; D: TRBD1; J: TRBJ2-7; CDR3: CASSLGTGGSNF; DNA: TGTGCCAGCAGCTTGGGGACAGGGGGCAGTAACTTC
size: -; V: TRBV27; D: -; J: TRBJ1-5; CDR3: CASSLGQGWPQHF; DNA: TGTGCCAGCAGTTTGGGCCAGGGGTGGCCCCAGCATTTT
size: -; V: TRBV2; D: -; J: TRBJ2-7; CDR3: CASSISGGYEQYF; DNA: TGTGCCAGCAGTATATCAGGTGGCTACGAGCAGTACTTC
size: few; V: TRBV18; D: -; J: TRBJ2-2; CDR3: CASSPGLSISNTGELFF; DNA: TGTGCCAGCTCACCCGGACTATCCATCTCGAACACCGGGGAGCTGTTTTTT
size: -; V: TRBV5-1; D: TRBD1; J: TRBJ1-2; CDR3: CASSLRQGFYGYTF; DNA: TGCGCCAGCAGCTTAAGACAGGGTTTTTATGGCTACACCTTC
size: -; V: TRBV6-6; D: -; J: TRBJ1-2; CDR3: CASTSQEYGYTF; DNA: TGTGCCAGCACTTCACAGGAGTATGGCTACACCTTC
size: -; V: TRBV12-3/TRBV12-4; D: TRBD2; J: TRBJ2-1; CDR3: CASSSGGVEQFF; DNA: TGTGCCAGCAGTTCCGGGGGGGTTGAGCAGTTCTTC
size: -; V: TRBV10-3; D: -; J: TRBJ1-6; CDR3: CAISSGTPYNSPLHF; DNA: TGTGCCATCAGTTCCGGGACACCCTATAATTCACCCCTCCACTTT
size: -; V: TRBV10-2; D: -; J: TRBJ2-3; CDR3: CASSENRDGDTQYF; DNA: TGCGCCAGCAGTGAGAACAGGGATGGGGATACGCAGTATTTT
size: -; V: TRBV5-1; D: -; J: TRBJ1-1; CDR3: CASSLNSPRDTEAFF; DNA: TGCGCCAGCAGCTTGAATAGTCCGCGGGACACTGAAGCTTTCTTT
size: -; V: TRBV5-1; D: TRBD1; J: TRBJ1-2; CDR3: CASSFSDRADGYTF; DNA: TGCGCCAGCAGCTTCTCAGACAGGGCGGATGGCTACACCTTC
size: -; V: TRBV5-4; D: -; J: TRBJ2-2; CDR3: CASSFWARTAGELFF; DNA: TGTGCCAGCAGCTTTTGGGCCCGCACTGCTGGGGAGCTGTTTTTT
size: -; V: TRBV24-1; D: -; J: TRBJ1-5; CDR3: CATSDSRGSVSNQPQHF; DNA: TGTGCCACCAGTGATTCCCGGGGTTCGGTTAGCAATCAGCCCCAGCATTTT
size: -; V: TRBV24-1; D: -; J: TRBJ2-5; CDR3: CATSDTGAETQYF; DNA: TGTGCCACCAGTGACACAGGAGCTGAGACCCAGTACTTC
size: -; V: TRBV18; D: -; J: TRBJ2-7; CDR3: CASSPPGYGAEQYF; DNA: TGTGCCAGCTCACCACCCGGTTATGGAGCCGAGCAGTACTTC
size: few; V: TRBV28; D: TRBD1; J: TRBJ1-1; CDR3: CASTYRGDGVINTEAFF; DNA: TGTGCCAGCACGTACAGGGGGGACGGGGTGATAAACACTGAAGCTTTCTTT
size: few; V: TRBV6-5; D: -; J: TRBJ1-5; CDR3: CASSLDSQRRIGHF; DNA: TGTGCCAGCAGTCTGGACAGCCAGCGCCGGATAGGACATTTT
size: -; V: TRBV20-1; D: -; J: TRBJ1-1; CDR3: CSASSYGAGAFF; DNA: TGCAGTGCTAGTTCTTATGGGGCAGGAGCTTTCTTT
size: -; V: TRBV19; D: -; J: TRBJ2-2; CDR3: CASSMALGGTGELFF; DNA: TGTGCCAGTAGTATGGCTCTAGGAGGCACCGGGGAGCTGTTTTTT
size: -; V: TRBV5-4; D: TRBD1; J: TRBJ2-1; CDR3: CASSQDRGTYNEQFF; DNA: TGTGCCAGCAGCCAGGACAGGGGCACCTACAATGAGCAGTTCTTC
size: once; V: TRBV12-3/TRBV12-4; D: -; J: TRBJ1-4; CDR3: CASSLRGGEKLFF; DNA: TGTGCCAGCAGTTTACGAGGTGGGGAAAAACTGTTTTTT
size: once; V: TRBV19; D: TRBD2; J: TRBJ2-1; CDR3: CASSPPGGRNEIEFF; DNA: TGTGCCAGTAGTCCACCGGGGGGTAGAAATGAGATAGAGTTCTTC
size: -; V: TRBV4-1; D: TRBD1; J: TRBJ1-1; CDR3: CASSLDPGQGVGGAFF; DNA: TGCGCCAGCAGTCTTGATCCGGGACAGGGCGTTGGGGGAGCTTTCTTT
size: -; V: TRBV10-1; D: -; J: TRBJ2-3; CDR3: CATASGGGSDTQYF; DNA: TGCGCCACCGCCTCGGGTGGCGGATCAGATACGCAGTATTTT
size: -; V: TRBV21-1; D: -; J: TRBJ1-5; CDR3: CASSKGPDRLYNQPQHF; DNA: TGTGCCAGCAGCAAAGGGCCAGACAGGCTCTACAATCAGCCCCAGCATTTT